This T cell receptor beta chain is from a study of early T cells in non-severe SARS-CoV-2 infection. Trimming stripped 2 bases from V and 3 bases from J, with 10 bases between. Germline V lookup: CDR1 SNHLY, CDR2 FYNNEI. The CDR3 has 14 residues. Study results and limitations: Database matching using VDJdb favored anti-spike CD8 responses, with private and CD4 specificities left missing.

In the library, individual cDNA molecules carried attached unique molecular identifiers. A single record per CDR3 protein comes from TCRdb applying MiXCR to the 5' RACE reads. This table holds around 50,000 distinct CDR3 sequences, roughly 10% found once. Points on this clonotype: Its antigen remains unidentified.

The sequenced material came from whole blood. The receptor was derived from an adult who was a healthcare worker with PCR-confirmed SARS-CoV-2 infection or an uninfected control (not recorded which). The rearrangement links TRBV2 to TRBJ1-1; D uncertain. The CDR3 nucleotides read TGTGCCAGCAGTGAACTCCGGGGTTACACTGAAGCTTTCTTT. It is translated as CASSELRGYTEAFF.